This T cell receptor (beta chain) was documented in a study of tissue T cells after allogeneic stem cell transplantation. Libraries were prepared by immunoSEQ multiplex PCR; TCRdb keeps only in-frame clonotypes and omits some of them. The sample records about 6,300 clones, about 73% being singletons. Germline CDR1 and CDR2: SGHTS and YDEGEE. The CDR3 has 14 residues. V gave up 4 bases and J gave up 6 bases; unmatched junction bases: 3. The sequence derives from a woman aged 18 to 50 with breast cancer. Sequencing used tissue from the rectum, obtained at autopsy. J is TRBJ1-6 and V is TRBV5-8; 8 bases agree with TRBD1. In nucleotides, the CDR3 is TGTGCCAGCAGCCCGGGACAGGTTAATTCACCCCTCCACTTT. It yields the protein CASSPGQVNSPLHF.